This TCR beta chain came from a study of T cell responses to AZD1222 COVID-19 vaccine. Losses at the gene ends were 4 bases for V and 6 bases for J; bases not matched to a gene: 15. This CDR3 contains 16 residues. Germline values: CDR1 MNHEY, CDR2 SVGEGT. Profiling relied on immunoSEQ multiplex PCR, and the TCRdb table lists in-frame clones only, not all of them. The sample carries approximately 92,000 clones, approximately 90% recorded once. The sequences come from peripheral blood, collected on day 0 of AZD1222 vaccination. V gene TRBV6-2 or TRBV6-3 combines with J gene TRBJ2-7; 7 bases align to TRBD1. The TCR sequence derives from an adult in good health. The CDR3, as DNA: TGTGCCAGCAGTTGGGGAAAAACAGGGGTATTGAGCGAGCAGTACTTC. It is translated as CASSWGKTGVLSEQYF.